A few counts support the clone carrying this T cell receptor beta chain. TCRdb re-analysed the RT-PCR reads in MiXCR, keeping a single row per CDR3 protein. The data hold 800,000 to 1,000,000 distinct CDR3 sequences, with approximately 19% observed a single time. The data belong to a study of patients and donors after allogeneic stem cell transplantation. Sequenced: blood, either unsorted or a sorted T cell fraction (not recorded which). The sequence was obtained from a human donor who was either an allogeneic HSCT recipient or a stem cell or donor lymphocyte infusion donor (not recorded which). It is not recorded whose cells these are; they may come from a transplant donor.

DNA for the CDR3: TGCAGTGCTTCGCCGGGACAGGGTCAAGAGCAGTACTTC. It is translated as CSASPGQGQEQYF. This chain uses TRBV20-1 with TRBJ2-7; the match to TRBD1 covers 9 bases. Trimming at V came to 5 bases and at J to 7 bases, leaving 9 bases not matched to a gene. Germline CDR1 reads DFQATT; CDR2 reads SNEGSKA (reference sequence). The CDR3 runs to 13 residues.